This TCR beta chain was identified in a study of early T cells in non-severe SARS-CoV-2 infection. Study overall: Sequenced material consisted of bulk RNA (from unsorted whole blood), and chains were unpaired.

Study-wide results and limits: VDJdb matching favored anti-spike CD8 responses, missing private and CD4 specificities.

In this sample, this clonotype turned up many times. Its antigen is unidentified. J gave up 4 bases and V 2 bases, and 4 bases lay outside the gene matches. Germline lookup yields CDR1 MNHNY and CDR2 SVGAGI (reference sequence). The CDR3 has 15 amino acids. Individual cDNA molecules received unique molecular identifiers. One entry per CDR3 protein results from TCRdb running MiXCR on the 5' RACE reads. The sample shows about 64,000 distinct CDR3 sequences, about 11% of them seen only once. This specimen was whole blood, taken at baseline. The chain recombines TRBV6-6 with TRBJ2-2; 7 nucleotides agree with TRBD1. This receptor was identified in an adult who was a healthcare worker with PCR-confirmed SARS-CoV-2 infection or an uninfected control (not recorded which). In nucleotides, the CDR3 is TGTGCCAGCAGTTACGATTCAGGGGGCACCGGGGAGCTGTTTTTT. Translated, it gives CASSYDSGGTGELFF.